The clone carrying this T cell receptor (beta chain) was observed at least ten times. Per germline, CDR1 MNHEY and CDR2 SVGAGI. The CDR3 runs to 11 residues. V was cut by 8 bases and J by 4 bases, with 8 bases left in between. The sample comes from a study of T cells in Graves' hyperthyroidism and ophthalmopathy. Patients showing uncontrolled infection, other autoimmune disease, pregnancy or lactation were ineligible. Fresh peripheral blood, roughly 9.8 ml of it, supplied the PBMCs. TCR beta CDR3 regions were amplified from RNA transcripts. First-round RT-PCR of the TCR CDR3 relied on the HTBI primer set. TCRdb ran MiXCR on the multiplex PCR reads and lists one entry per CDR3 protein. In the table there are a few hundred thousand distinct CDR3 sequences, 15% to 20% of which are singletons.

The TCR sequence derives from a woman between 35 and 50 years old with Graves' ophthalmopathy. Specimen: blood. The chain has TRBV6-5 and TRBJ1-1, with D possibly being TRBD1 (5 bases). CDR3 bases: TGTGCCAGCCTCAGGGCCACTGAAGCTTTCTTT. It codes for CASLRATEAFF.